Below, 20 T cell receptor beta chains from the same sample are listed, as sequenced in a study of control samples from healthy donors and cancer patients. Data came from immunoSEQ multiplex PCR; TCRdb stores just in-frame clones and leaves some out. Among some 130,000 clones listed, 75% to 95% were seen once. The sample consisted of blood. The source of these receptors is a man between 40 and 49 years old in good health.

V usage is TRBV19 and J usage is TRBJ2-4; D is perhaps TRBD1 (5 bases). This CDR3 comprises 13 residues. V lost 3 bases to trimming and J lost 5 bases, with 8 bases between them. CDR1 and CDR2 from the germline V gene are LNHDA and SQIVND (reference sequence). CDR3 DNA sequence: TGTGCCAGTAGTATGCAGGGCGAAAACATTCAGTACTTC. As protein: CASSMQGENIQYF.

The chain has TRBV10-2 and TRBJ1-5, with unresolved D. Germline CDR1 is WSHSY and CDR2 is SAAADI. The CDR3 consists of 14 residues. V dropped 0 bases and J dropped 7 bases, with 10 bases sitting between them. CDR3 loop: CASSESGPSQPQHF. CDR3 DNA sequence: TGCGCCAGCAGTGAGTCAGGTCCCAGCCAGCCCCAGCATTTT.

This clone has just one count. The chain has TRBV27 and TRBJ2-5; D unresolved. CDR3 length: 15 amino acids. Per germline, CDR1 MNHEY and CDR2 SMNVEV (reference sequence). Trimming shortened V by 6 bases and J by 7 bases, and 21 bases separated the two germline ends. As DNA, the CDR3 is TGTGCCAGCAGCCCTGGTCCCCTGGGGTCGTGGACCCAGTACTTC. Protein: CASSPGPLGSWTQYF.

The chain combines TRBV29-1 with TRBJ2-3, with 10 positions matching TRBD2. Germline lookup yields CDR1 SQVTM and CDR2 ANQGSEA. The CDR3 has 15 residues. J lost 3 bases, V lost 8 bases, and 11 bases had no gene match. CDR3 in DNA: TGCAGCTTCAATCAGCGGGGGGGAGAAACAGATACGCAGTATTTT. Protein sequence: CSFNQRGGETDTQYF.

V is TRBV9 and J is TRBJ1-6; D might be TRBD1 (5 bases). Germline-derived CDR1 and CDR2 are SGDLS and YYNGEE. Trimming took 4 bases from V and 9 from J, leaving 14 bases between them. This CDR3 has 14 amino acids. The CDR3 is CASSPREGLSPLHF. CDR3 in DNA: TGTGCCAGCAGCCCCCGAGAGGGGCTTTCACCCCTCCACTTT.

V gene TRBV6-5 combines with J gene TRBJ2-1; D unresolved. The CDR3 spans 13 residues. The V gene lost 8 bases and the J gene lost 1 base, with 9 bases spanning the gap. Germline V gene lookup returns CDR1 MNHEY and CDR2 SVGAGI. The CDR3 loop reads CASGQVSYNEQFF. Written as DNA, the CDR3 is TGTGCCAGCGGGCAGGTTTCCTACAATGAGCAGTTCTTC.

This chain connects TRBV7-9 to TRBJ1-1; the D is unclear. The CDR3 spans 14 residues. The ends were cut back, 2 bases at V and 0 bases at J, with 7 bases in the middle. Germline loops: CDR1 SEHNR, CDR2 FQNEAQ (reference sequence). The CDR3 loop reads CASSLSSMNTEAFF. The CDR3 DNA sequence: TGTGCCAGCAGCTTAAGCAGTATGAACACTGAAGCTTTCTTT.

This chain links TRBV27 with TRBJ2-3; D is uncertain. Germline values: CDR1 MNHEY, CDR2 SMNVEV (reference sequence). The CDR3 has 14 amino acids. Deletions cut 3 bases from V and 0 bases from J, with 7 bases between. The CDR3 loop reads CASSFLDSTDTQYF. In DNA form, the CDR3 reads TGTGCCAGCAGTTTCTTAGATAGCACAGATACGCAGTATTTT.

The chain employs TRBV7-9 and TRBJ1-6, with D perhaps TRBD1 (5 bases). The CDR3 consists of 14 residues. CDR1 and CDR2 (germline): SEHNR, FQNEAQ (reference sequence). Trimming left V 5 bases short and J 7 bases short, with 12 bases between. The CDR3 DNA reads as TGTGCCAGCAGCGCGGGACTACCAAATTCACCCCTCCACTTT. It codes for CASSAGLPNSPLHF.

The rearrangement links TRBV5-1 to TRBJ2-5; D is tentatively TRBD1 or TRBD2 (5 bases each). The CDR3 consists of 14 residues. The V and J ends lost 3 bases and 2 bases respectively, with 11 bases between them. Per germline, CDR1 SGHRS and CDR2 YFSETQ. The CDR3 DNA follows: TGCGCCAGCAGCTCCGGGACGACACAAGAGACCCAGTACTTC. It codes for CASSSGTTQETQYF.

This sequence joins TRBV9 and TRBJ2-3; 8 bases match TRBD2. Germline V CDR1 and CDR2: SGDLS, YYNGEE. Trimming at V came to 4 bases and at J to 1 base, leaving 8 bases not matched to a gene. The CDR3 is made up of 16 amino acids. The CDR3 region has the DNA TGTGCCAGCAGCCCCCGGGGGGGGTCAGGCACAGATACGCAGTATTTT. Its protein product is CASSPRGGSGTDTQYF. Supplemented by reference TRBV9 and TRBJ2-3, the full variable domain reads DSGVTQTPKHLITATGQRVTLRCSPRSGDLSVYWYQQSLDQGLQFLIQYYNGEERAKGNILERFSAQQFPDLHSELNLSSLELGDSALYFCASSPRGGSGTDTQYFGPGTRLTVL.

This chain uses TRBV2 with TRBJ2-3; 12 nucleotides agree with TRBD1. Losses at the gene ends were 3 bases for V and 1 base for J; bases not matched to a gene: 11. Germline V gene sequence: CDR1 SNHLY, CDR2 FYNNEI. There are 19 residues in the CDR3. CDR3 region: CASSDGFPRDRGRTDTQYF. The DNA of the CDR3 is TGTGCCAGCAGTGATGGGTTTCCGAGGGACAGGGGGCGCACAGATACGCAGTATTTT.

The J gene is TRBJ1-1, the V gene TRBV7-2; the D is unclear. V gave up 2 bases and J gave up 3 bases, with 10 bases separating them. Germline V CDR1 and CDR2: SGHTA, FQGNSA. The CDR3 has 14 amino acids. CDR3 sequence: CASSLLTRDTEAFF. The CDR3 nucleotides read TGTGCCAGCAGCTTATTGACGCGGGACACTGAAGCTTTCTTT. Full variable domain (remainder filled in from reference TRBV7-2 and TRBJ1-1): GAGVSQSPSNKVTEKGKDVELRCDPISGHTALYWYRQSLGQGLEFLIYFQGNSAPDKSGLPSDRFSAERTGGSVSTLTIQRTQQEDSAVYLCASSLLTRDTEAFFGQGTRLTVV.

The chain has TRBV5-1 and TRBJ2-5; 9 bases map to TRBD2. The CDR3 contains 17 residues. Trimming removed 6 bases from V and 4 bases from J; junction bases left unmatched: 16. Germline CDR1 SGHRS, CDR2 YFSETQ. The CDR3 loop is CASKAGISGGRGETQYF. In DNA form, the CDR3 reads TGCGCCAGCAAAGCGGGGATAAGCGGGGGGCGAGGAGAGACCCAGTACTTC.

The chain has TRBV6-5 and TRBJ1-4, with no clear D. The CDR3 totals 13 residues. Germline-derived CDR1 and CDR2 are MNHEY and SVGAGI. The CDR3, as DNA: TGTGGGGTGAATGACCGGAAGAATGAAAAACTGTTTTTT. Its protein is CGVNDRKNEKLFF.

V gene TRBV5-1 combines with J gene TRBJ1-3; tentatively, D is TRBD1 (5 bases). Per the germline V gene, CDR1 is SGHRS and CDR2 is YFSETQ. The CDR3 runs to 16 residues. Trimming removed 0 bases at V and 0 bases at J, with 10 bases between. CDR3 loop: CASSLGGSSSGNTIYF. The CDR3 bases are TGCGCCAGCAGCTTGGGGGGCTCAAGCTCTGGAAACACCATATATTTT.

This chain links TRBV2 with TRBJ2-5; 8 bases match TRBD2. From germline, CDR1 is SNHLY and CDR2 FYNNEI. This CDR3 contains 14 residues. Losses at the gene ends were 5 bases for V and 5 bases for J; bases not matched to a gene: 7. The CDR3: CASSSSGAGETQYF. CDR3 nucleotide sequence: TGTGCCAGCAGTAGTAGCGGGGCGGGGGAGACCCAGTACTTC.

V gene TRBV15 combines with J gene TRBJ2-2; 7 nucleotides line up with TRBD1. With V trimmed by 6 bases and J by 1 base, 2 bases remained unmatched. CDR1 is LNHNV, CDR2 YYDKDF, per germline (reference sequence). The CDR3 consists of 14 residues. The CDR3 is CATRRQGNTGELFF. CDR3 nucleotide sequence: TGTGCCACCAGAAGACAGGGGAACACCGGGGAGCTGTTTTTT.

This chain links TRBV7-8 with TRBJ2-5; D perhaps matches TRBD2 (5 bases). Trimming took off 4 bases at V and 3 bases at J, with 12 bases between the two ends. CDR3 length: 14 amino acids. Germline V gene data show CDR1 as SGHVS and CDR2 as FQNEAQ. CDR3 in DNA: TGTGCCAGCAGCTCCCGGTGGGGAGAAGAGACCCAGTACTTC. It is translated as CASSSRWGEETQYF.

This rearrangement joins TRBV2 to TRBJ1-1; D remains ambiguous. CDR1 and CDR2 from the germline V gene are SNHLY and FYNNEI. V was cut by 2 bases and J by 1 base, with 8 bases left in between. The CDR3 covers 14 residues. The CDR3 is CASSERGRNTEAFF. The CDR3 nucleotides read TGTGCCAGCAGTGAACGTGGCAGGAACACTGAAGCTTTCTTT.